These T cell receptor beta chains were read from a single sample in a study of response to subunit inactivated influenza vaccine. MiXCR, applied by TCRdb to the RT-PCR reads, yields one record per CDR3 protein. The table shows approximately 500,000 distinct CDR3 sequences, with 12% to 15% occurring only once. The source material was PBMCs from blood, sampled 11 to 12 days after vaccination. These receptors were collected from a man aged 45 to 65 who received an inactivated influenza vaccine. Each CDR3 is given with its conserved first and last residue. Fields, in order: D gene, clone size, V gene, J gene, CDR3 protein, CDR3 DNA. D genes are given only for firm matches. The listing skips clone size in some rows; elsewhere it reads once, few, many or a size class.

TRBD2,few,TRBV6-5,TRBJ2-5,CASSSGINSGTEETQYF,TGTGCCAGCAGTTCAGGGATTAATAGCGGGACTGAAGAGACCCAGTACTTC
NA,few,TRBV15,TRBJ2-7,CATSMARKGEQYF,TGTGCCACCAGCATGGCTAGGAAGGGCGAGCAGTACTTC
TRBD2,many,TRBV24-1,TRBJ2-3,CATSGGAPDTQYF,TGTGCCACCAGCGGGGGGGCTCCCGATACGCAGTATTTT
TRBD1,few,TRBV5-1,TRBJ2-1,CASSSSPGTGYNEQFF,TGCGCCAGCAGCTCGAGCCCCGGGACAGGCTACAATGAGCAGTTCTTC
TRBD1,NA,TRBV6-4,TRBJ1-2,CASSVDRASGYTF,TGTGCCAGCAGTGTGGACAGGGCCAGCGGCTACACCTTC
NA,few,TRBV15,TRBJ1-1,CATSRETGLGTEAFF,TGTGCCACCAGCAGAGAGACCGGGTTGGGGACTGAAGCTTTCTTT
NA,NA,TRBV5-1,TRBJ2-1,CASSDSPGLNEQFF,TGCGCCAGCAGCGACTCCCCGGGTCTTAATGAGCAGTTCTTC
NA,NA,TRBV5-1,TRBJ1-1,CASRTGTGELGTEAFF,TGCGCCAGCAGGACCGGGACGGGGGAACTGGGAACTGAAGCTTTCTTT
NA,NA,TRBV6-2/TRBV6-3,TRBJ1-4,CASSYSSSTNEKLFF,TGTGCCAGCAGTTACTCATCGTCGACTAATGAAAAACTGTTTTTT
TRBD2,few,TRBV10-3,TRBJ2-2,CAIRRTSGVSGELFF,TGTGCCATCAGGAGAACTAGCGGGGTTAGCGGGGAGCTGTTTTTT